This TCR beta chain was profiled in a study of blood T cell repertoires in COVID-19. On the study more broadly: Specimens from acute and convalescent COVID-19 originated in the United States, Italy and Spain. PBMCs, B-cell-depleted T cells, or T cells provided the cDNA or gDNA that made up the material.

Some clones are missing from TCRdb's copy, which holds only in-frame ones; the method was immunoSEQ multiplex PCR. Of 200,000 to 250,000 clones detected, approximately 88% appear once; the ten largest clones hold around 3.6%. Germline V gives CDR1 SGHTA, CDR2 FQGNSA. Trimming took off 3 bases at V and 5 bases at J, with 11 bases between the two ends. This CDR3 spans 14 amino acids. The sequenced sample was PBMCs or T cells enriched from blood (not recorded which). The receptor comes from a young woman who had been exposed to COVID-19. The chain employs TRBV7-2 and TRBJ2-1; the D gene is possibly TRBD2 (6 bases). DNA for the CDR3: TGTGCCAGCAGCTTCGGACTATCTCACAATGAGCAGTTCTTC. Protein sequence: CASSFGLSHNEQFF.